These 28 T cell receptor beta chains originate from one sample sequenced in a study of blood T cell repertoires in COVID-19. TCRdb's copy holds only in-frame clones and misses some; the assay was immunoSEQ multiplex PCR. This table has 250,000 to 300,000 clones, approximately 90% appearing once. Material: peripheral blood. The receptors were gathered from a woman in her thirties or forties with acute or convalescent COVID-19.

The rearrangement joins TRBV7-3 to TRBJ2-3, with 10 nucleotides matching TRBD2. This CDR3 spans 15 amino acids. Germline lookup yields CDR1 SGHTA and CDR2 FQGTGA. J lost 2 bases, V lost 5 bases, and 4 bases had no gene match. CDR3 sequence: CASSPAGGVTDTQYF. DNA of the CDR3: TGTGCCAGCAGCCCAGCGGGGGGGGTCACAGATACGCAGTATTTT.

This chain uses TRBV6-5 with TRBJ1-1; D might be TRBD1 (5 bases). Germline V gives CDR1 MNHEY, CDR2 SVGAGI. The ends were cut back, 4 bases at V and 4 bases at J, with 19 bases in the middle. The length of the CDR3 is 16 residues. The CDR3 reads CASSSLKEGLGTEAFF. CDR3 bases: TGTGCCAGCAGTTCCCTCAAGGAGGGGCTGGGCACTGAAGCTTTCTTT.

V usage is TRBV7-3 and J usage is TRBJ1-2, with D unresolved. Germline V gene data show CDR1 as SGHTA and CDR2 as FQGTGA. Trimming shortened V by 0 bases and J by 8 bases, and 16 bases separated the two germline ends. The CDR3 runs to 15 residues. For the CDR3, the DNA is TGTGCCAGCAGCTTAACGGGAAGCGGGGATGAAGGCTACACCTTC. This codes for CASSLTGSGDEGYTF.

V usage is TRBV5-1 and J usage is TRBJ1-1; D might be TRBD1 (5 bases). The CDR3 is 17 amino acids. Trimming cost V 1 base and J 1 base, with 17 bases left between them. In germline, CDR1 is SGHRS, CDR2 YFSETQ. The CDR3 DNA sequence: TGCGCCAGCAGCTTGTGGGGCCCACACGACAAGAACACTGAAGCTTTCTTT. Translated: CASSLWGPHDKNTEAFF.

The chain links TRBV28 to TRBJ1-2, with 10 bases matching TRBD1. CDR1 MDHEN and CDR2 SYDVKM come from the germline V gene. With 4 bases clipped from V and 8 bases from J, the junction kept 7 bases outside the gene matches. CDR3 length equals 14 residues. The CDR3 protein is CASSSTGTGEGYTF. DNA for the CDR3: TGTGCCAGCAGTTCAACCGGGACAGGGGAAGGCTACACCTTC.

This rearrangement joins TRBV5-1 to TRBJ2-5, with 11 bases lining up with TRBD1. Germline values: CDR1 SGHRS, CDR2 YFSETQ. This CDR3 is built from 18 residues. Unmatched junction bases numbered 15, after V lost 3 bases and J lost 5 bases. In DNA form, the CDR3 reads TGCGCCAGCAGCTCGGACCCTGGACAGGGGGCGAGGTCTGAGACCCAGTACTTC. This codes for CASSSDPGQGARSETQYF.

This chain links TRBV24-1 with TRBJ2-3; D might be TRBD1 (7 bases). This CDR3 is built from 15 residues. The germline V and J ends were trimmed by 3 bases and 3 bases, with 12 bases remaining between them. Germline V CDR1 and CDR2: KGHDR, SFDVKD. CDR3 nucleotide sequence: TGTGCCACCAGTGATCCAGGGGGGCTAACAGATACGCAGTATTTT. Protein product: CATSDPGGLTDTQYF.

This clone occurred a few times. The genes are TRBV6-6 and TRBJ1-1; no firm D call. Per the germline V gene, CDR1 is MNHNY and CDR2 is SVGAGI (reference sequence). V dropped 5 bases and J dropped 0 bases, with 7 bases sitting between them. This CDR3 is 13 amino acids long. Written as DNA, the CDR3 is TGTGCCAGCAGTAACGGGATGAACACTGAAGCTTTCTTT. Encoded protein: CASSNGMNTEAFF.

This chain uses TRBV6-5 with TRBJ1-5, with a tentative D call TRBD1 (6 bases). CDR3 length equals 13 residues. V was cut by 7 bases and J by 7 bases, with 14 bases left in between. CDR1 is MNHEY and CDR2 is SVGAGI in the germline V gene. The CDR3 is CASKSRDMQPQHF. The CDR3 DNA is TGTGCCAGCAAGAGCCGGGACATGCAGCCCCAGCATTTT.

The J gene is TRBJ2-1, the V gene TRBV5-1, with TRBD1 as a possible D gene (6 bases). CDR3 length: 14 amino acids. The germline V gene has CDR1 SGHRS and CDR2 YFSETQ. V was clipped by 0 bases and J by 9 bases, with 13 bases between them. CDR3 sequence: CASSLAQGSGEQFF. The CDR3 coding sequence is TGCGCCAGCAGCTTGGCGCAGGGGTCCGGTGAGCAGTTCTTC.

This chain uses TRBV5-5 with TRBJ2-3, with D perhaps matching TRBD2 (6 bases). The CDR3 is 15 residues long. The V gene's germline CDR1 is SGHKS and CDR2 YYEKEE (reference sequence). The V end lost 0 bases, the J end lost 3 bases, and 11 bases lay between the germline ends. CDR3 amino acids: CASSLEVGRTDTQYF. CDR3 DNA: TGTGCCAGCAGCTTGGAGGTAGGGAGGACAGATACGCAGTATTTT.

V usage is TRBV19 and J usage is TRBJ1-5; D is ambiguous. The CDR3 sequence is 16 residues long. V lost 7 bases to trimming and J lost 1 base, with 17 bases between them. The germline CDR1 and CDR2 sequences are LNHDA and SQIVND (reference sequence). DNA for the CDR3: TGTGCCAGTACTAAGGGCGGGTTAGAAAGCAATCAGCCCCAGCATTTT. Encoded protein: CASTKGGLESNQPQHF.

This chain uses TRBV12-3 or TRBV12-4 with TRBJ1-3; D unresolved. Trimming took 5 bases from V and 6 from J, leaving 2 bases between them. This CDR3 region has 10 residues. This CDR3 reads CASSLNTIYF. The DNA for the CDR3 is TGTGCCAGCAGTCTAAACACCATATATTTT.

This chain connects TRBV30 to TRBJ1-6; 7 bases map to TRBD1. V shed 0 bases, J shed 6 bases, and the junction held 8 bases outside the gene matches. The CDR3 is 16 amino acids. Germline assignment: CDR1 GTSNPN and CDR2 SVGIG (reference sequence). The CDR3 sequence is CAWSVGGTAANSPLHF. In DNA form, the CDR3 reads TGTGCCTGGAGTGTAGGAGGGACAGCGGCTAATTCACCCCTCCACTTT. Using reference TRBV30 and TRBJ1-6 for the parts outside the CDR3, the full variable domain is SQTIHQWPATLVQPVGSPLSLECTVEGTSNPNLYWYRQAAGRGLQLLFYSVGIGQISSEVPQNLSASRPQDRQFILSSKKLLLSDSGFYLCAWSVGGTAANSPLHFGNGTRLTVT.

This chain joins TRBV19 and TRBJ1-3, with D unclear. The CDR3 loop spans 13 amino acids. V was cut by 7 bases and J by 0 bases, with 7 bases left in between. Germline V CDR1 and CDR2: LNHDA, SQIVND (reference sequence). The CDR3 DNA reads TGTGCCAGTATGGCTTTCTCTGGAAACACCATATATTTT. It specifies CASMAFSGNTIYF.

Here the CDR3 DNA reads TGCGCCAGCAAGGGTATCGGGGGGGCCTCGAACACCGGGGAGCTGTTTTTT. It encodes CASKGIGGASNTGELFF. The chain carries TRBV5-1 and TRBJ2-2, with 8 positions matching TRBD2. With 6 bases clipped from V and 0 bases from J, the junction kept 10 bases outside the gene matches. The CDR3 extends over 17 amino acids. Germline V gene sequence: CDR1 SGHRS, CDR2 YFSETQ.

The chain recombines TRBV7-2 with TRBJ1-3, with D maybe TRBD1 (5 bases). Trimming removed 2 bases at V and 2 bases at J, with 10 bases between. The CDR3 is made up of 15 amino acids. Germline V gene data show CDR1 as SGHTA and CDR2 as FQGNSA. The CDR3 nucleotides read TGTGCCAGCAGCTTACCCCCGGGGGCTGGAAACACCATATATTTT. It codes for CASSLPPGAGNTIYF.

V gene TRBV29-1 combines with J gene TRBJ1-2; maybe TRBD1 (6 bases). The V end was cut by 3 bases, the J end by 4 bases, with 12 bases between. CDR3 size: 13 residues. Looked up from germline, CDR1 is SQVTM and CDR2 is ANQGSEA. The CDR3 DNA reads as TGCAGCGTTGACAGGGACAAGCTCTATGGCTACACCTTC. Its translation is CSVDRDKLYGYTF.

The chain employs TRBV3-1 (or the pseudogene TRBV3-2) and TRBJ1-2; TRBD1 matches 7 bases. V gave up 1 base and J gave up 7 bases; unmatched junction bases: 6. Germline V gene sequence: CDR1 LGHDT, CDR2 YNNKEL (reference sequence). The CDR3 totals 14 residues. Here the CDR3 DNA reads TGTGCCAGCAGCCAAGGACAGGGAGTTGGTGGCTACACCTTC. Translated: CASSQGQGVGGYTF.

The rearrangement uses TRBV11-2 and TRBJ1-1; 7 nucleotides align to TRBD1. The germline gives CDR1 SGHAT, CDR2 FQNNGV. V trimming: 5 bases; J trimming: 3 bases; junction bases outside the gene matches: 9. The length of the CDR3 is 15 residues. As DNA, the CDR3 is TGTGCCAGCAGCCTCAGGGGGATAGGGTACACTGAAGCTTTCTTT. Protein sequence: CASSLRGIGYTEAFF.

The chain recombines TRBV27 with TRBJ2-3, with TRBD2 identical over 8 bases. The CDR3 spans 17 residues. Trimming cost V 5 bases and J 2 bases; bases outside gene matches: 12. The V gene's germline CDR1 is MNHEY and CDR2 SMNVEV (reference sequence). In DNA, the CDR3 is TGTGCCAGCAGTCCCCGGGGGGGCCGGGATCACACAGATACGCAGTATTTT. Translating it yields CASSPRGGRDHTDTQYF.

The chain joins TRBV3-1 (or the pseudogene TRBV3-2) to TRBJ2-1; tentatively, D is TRBD2 (7 bases). The ends were cut back, 5 bases at V and 4 bases at J, with 15 bases in the middle. Germline-derived CDR1 and CDR2 are LGHDT and YNNKEL (reference sequence). The CDR3 contains 15 residues. CDR3 residues: CASSFRGAKYNEQFF. DNA for the CDR3: TGTGCCAGCAGCTTTCGGGGGGCCAAGTACAATGAGCAGTTCTTC.

This chain connects TRBV15 to TRBJ1-2; perhaps TRBD1 as D (5 bases). V was pared by 0 bases and J by 0 bases, with 8 bases between. The CDR3 extends over 15 amino acids. The V gene's germline CDR1 is LNHNV and CDR2 YYDKDF (reference sequence). The CDR3 protein is CATSREGGANYGYTF. CDR3 coding DNA: TGTGCCACCAGCAGAGAGGGGGGGGCTAACTATGGCTACACCTTC.

DNA of the CDR3: TGTGCCAGCGGCCTATCTGAACGGGGGTCACCCCTCCACTTT. It specifies CASGLSERGSPLHF. The chain joins TRBV6-6 to TRBJ1-6, with D tentatively TRBD1 (5 bases). V dropped 8 bases and J dropped 10 bases, with 18 bases sitting between them. The CDR3 runs 14 residues. Per germline, CDR1 MNHNY and CDR2 SVGAGI (reference sequence).

V gene TRBV7-9 combines with J gene TRBJ1-1, with 7 positions matching TRBD1. J was trimmed by 7 bases and V by 3 bases; bases with no gene match: 5. This CDR3 spans 13 amino acids. CDR1 is SEHNR, CDR2 FQNEAQ, per germline (reference sequence). CDR3 loop: CASSFNYRGEAFF. CDR3 DNA: TGTGCCAGCAGCTTCAACTACAGGGGTGAAGCTTTCTTT.

This clone appeared a single time. The rearrangement joins TRBV6-5 to TRBJ1-5, with D uncertain. The CDR3 consists of 14 residues. CDR1 is MNHEY, CDR2 SVGAGI, per germline. Deletions cut 5 bases from V and 4 bases from J, with 12 bases between. The CDR3 sequence: CASSRDTNNQPQHF. CDR3 nucleotides: TGTGCCAGCAGTCGAGACACAAATAATCAGCCCCAGCATTTT.

The V and J genes are TRBV24-1 and TRBJ2-3, with D maybe TRBD2 (6 bases). The CDR3 has 15 residues. CDR1 is KGHDR, CDR2 SFDVKD, per germline. Trimming removed 4 bases at V and 2 bases at J, with 12 bases between. The CDR3 reads CATSERTTPTDTQYF. The CDR3 DNA follows: TGTGCCACCAGTGAACGGACTACACCCACAGATACGCAGTATTTT.

This chain's CDR3 is CASSQEVAGVSTDTQYF. CDR3 coding DNA: TGTGCCAGCAGCCAAGAGGTTGCGGGGGTTAGCACAGATACGCAGTATTTT. This chain connects TRBV3-1 (or the pseudogene TRBV3-2) to TRBJ2-3; 7 bases agree with TRBD2. This CDR3 contains 17 residues. Germline V gene data show CDR1 as LGHDT and CDR2 as YNNKEL (reference sequence). V was clipped by 0 bases and J by 0 bases; unmatched bases: 6.